The 23 T cell receptor beta chains below were found in one sample sequenced in a study of blood T cell repertoires in COVID-19. Assay: immunoSEQ multiplex PCR; the TCRdb copy retains only in-frame clones and omits some. Of about 300,000 clones in the sample, roughly 88% were seen once. Sequenced sample: peripheral blood. Source of these receptors: a man younger than 30 with active or convalescent COVID-19.

CDR3 sequence reads: CASSLRAGGFMNTEAFF. As DNA, the CDR3 is TGTGCCAGCAGCTTACGGGCAGGGGGCTTCATGAACACTGAAGCTTTCTTT. This chain joins TRBV7-6 and TRBJ1-1; 8 nucleotides match TRBD1. V lost 2 bases and J lost 0; bases outside the gene matches: 8. The germline CDR1 and CDR2 sequences are SGHVS and FNYEAQ. The CDR3 sequence is 17 residues long.

V gene TRBV2 combines with J gene TRBJ2-3; 12 positions agree with TRBD2. This CDR3 comprises 14 residues. V shed 11 bases, J shed 4 bases, and the junction held 7 bases outside the gene matches. CDR1 SNHLY and CDR2 FYNNEI come from the germline V gene. The chain's CDR3 is CAVPSGGAADTQYF. The CDR3 DNA sequence: TGTGCCGTACCTAGCGGGGGGGCCGCAGATACGCAGTATTTT. Variable domain in full (rest from reference TRBV2 and TRBJ2-3): EPEVTQTPSHQVTQMGQEVILRCVPISNHLYFYWYRQILGQKVEFLVSFYNNEISEKSEIFDDQFSVERPDGSNFTLKIRSTKLEDSAMYFCAVPSGGAADTQYFGPGTRLTVL.

This clone has a handful of counts. V and J are TRBV5-1 and TRBJ2-5, with TRBD1 as a possible D gene (5 bases). Trimming took off 4 bases at V and 5 bases at J, with 15 bases between the two ends. The CDR3 loop spans 14 amino acids. The germline CDR1 and CDR2 sequences are SGHRS and YFSETQ. The CDR3 region has the DNA TGCGCCAGCAGCCCCGGACACTTGGGGGAGACCCAGTACTTC. This gives the protein CASSPGHLGETQYF.

This clone was observed a handful of times. The V gene is TRBV11-3, the J gene TRBJ1-2; tentatively, D is TRBD1 (6 bases). This CDR3 has 15 residues. V was shortened by 6 bases and J by 1 base, with 15 bases between the two germline ends. From germline, CDR1 is SGHNT and CDR2 YENEEA. The CDR3 DNA follows: TGTGCCAGCAGTTACGACAGGAACCTTAACTATGGCTACACCTTC. Its protein product is CASSYDRNLNYGYTF.

The J gene is TRBJ1-4, the V gene TRBV6-5; no firm D call. Germline lookup yields CDR1 MNHEY and CDR2 SVGAGI. The CDR3 has 14 residues. V lost 7 bases and J 5 bases, leaving 14 bases between the germline ends. CDR3 coding DNA: TGTGCCAGCACCAAGGGAGGTTTAAATGAAAAACTGTTTTTT. Its translation is CASTKGGLNEKLFF.

DNA of the CDR3: TGTGCCAGCAGCCCGGACAGGGAAGAGCAGTACTTC. Translating gives CASSPDREEQYF. The chain joins TRBV3-1 (or the pseudogene TRBV3-2) to TRBJ2-7, with 8 bases lining up with TRBD1. CDR3 length: 12 residues. Germline-derived CDR1 and CDR2 are LGHDT and YNNKEL (reference sequence). With V trimmed by 4 bases and J by 7 bases, 3 bases remained unmatched.

This clone was counted once. V gene TRBV19 combines with J gene TRBJ1-1; D is unresolved. The CDR3 consists of 13 residues. Between the trimmed V and J ends, which lost 3 bases and 1 base, there was a span of 6 bases. Per germline, CDR1 LNHDA and CDR2 SQIVND (reference sequence). The CDR3 region has the DNA TGTGCCAGTAGTATGGGAGAGAACACTGAAGCTTTCTTT. The encoded protein is CASSMGENTEAFF.

In DNA form, the CDR3 reads TGTGCCACCAGCAGAGAGGGCGGGGGCGTTGACGAGCAGTACTTC. Protein product: CATSREGGGVDEQYF. This chain links TRBV15 with TRBJ2-7; a possible D gene is TRBD2 (7 bases). V lost 0 bases, J lost 5 bases, and 14 bases lay in between. Germline V gives CDR1 LNHNV, CDR2 YYDKDF (reference sequence). The CDR3 contains 15 residues.

V gene TRBV7-9 combines with J gene TRBJ1-6, with TRBD1 matching 9 bases. CDR3 length: 15 amino acids. The V gene end was trimmed by 1 base and the J gene end by 5 bases; junction bases not matched to a gene: 0. Germline CDR1 reads SEHNR; CDR2 reads FQNEAQ (reference sequence). Here the CDR3 DNA reads TGTGCCAGCAGCTTAGGGGACAGGGATAATTCACCCCTCCACTTT. It encodes CASSLGDRDNSPLHF.

The chain has TRBV3-1 (or the pseudogene TRBV3-2) and TRBJ1-5, with D perhaps matching TRBD1 (6 bases). Looked up from germline, CDR1 is LGHDT and CDR2 is YNNKEL (reference sequence). The CDR3 length is 18 residues. V dropped 1 base and J dropped 5 bases, with 21 bases sitting between them. The CDR3 DNA follows: TGTGCCAGCAGCCAAGTCTCTCGGTCGGGCAGGGGCCATCAGCCCCAGCATTTT. Residues: CASSQVSRSGRGHQPQHF.

The V and J genes are TRBV12-5 and TRBJ2-3; 11 positions match TRBD2. There are 16 residues in the CDR3. Germline V gives CDR1 LGHNT, CDR2 FRNRAP. V dropped 4 bases and J dropped 4; count of bases not matched to a gene: 7. The CDR3 region is CASGSNSGGAADTQYF. CDR3 DNA sequence: TGTGCTAGTGGTTCAAATAGCGGGGGGGCCGCAGATACGCAGTATTTT.

This clone was seen a handful of times. This chain connects TRBV6-1 to TRBJ1-2, with D possibly matching TRBD1 (5 bases). CDR1 and CDR2 (germline): MNHNS, SASEGT. The V and J ends lost 2 bases and 3 bases respectively, with 16 bases between them. The CDR3 extends over 16 amino acids. CDR3: CASSESPIDRYYGYTF. For the CDR3, the DNA is TGTGCCAGCAGTGAATCCCCCATCGACAGATACTATGGCTACACCTTC.

The gene calls are TRBV9 and TRBJ1-4, with a weak D call TRBD1 (6 bases). The V and J ends lost 0 bases and 3 bases respectively, with 9 bases between them. The CDR3 sequence is 15 residues long. CDR1 SGDLS and CDR2 YYNGEE come from the germline V gene. In nucleotides, the CDR3 is TGTGCCAGCAGCGTAGCGGGGGGGCCTAATGAAAAACTGTTTTTT. It is translated as CASSVAGGPNEKLFF.

The chain uses TRBV13 and TRBJ2-3, with TRBD2 identical over 11 bases. V lost 4 bases, J lost 5 bases, and 2 bases stayed unmatched. The CDR3 covers 14 residues. Looked up from germline, CDR1 is PRHDT and CDR2 is FYEKMQ (reference sequence). The CDR3 bases are TGTGCCAGCAGCTCCGGGACTAGCGGAGATACGCAGTATTTT. Its translation: CASSSGTSGDTQYF.

The chain joins TRBV10-2 to TRBJ2-1; 14 bases are a match to TRBD2. V shed 7 bases and J 12 bases; nucleotides not matched to a gene: 8. The germline gives CDR1 WSHSY, CDR2 SAAADI. There are 14 residues in the CDR3. The CDR3 region has the DNA TGCGCCAGCAATCCGACTAGCGGGGGGGCCCCGCAGTTCTTC. Translating gives CASNPTSGGAPQFF.

J is TRBJ2-5 and V is TRBV25-1; D gene ambiguous. Per germline, CDR1 MGHDK and CDR2 SYGVNS. CDR3 length equals 14 residues. V lost 0 bases and J 3 bases, leaving 8 bases between the germline ends. CDR3 in DNA: TGTGCCAGCAGTGAATATAGAACGGAAGAGACCCAGTACTTC. This gives the protein CASSEYRTEETQYF. The full variable domain, completed using reference TRBV25-1 and TRBJ2-5, is EADIYQTPRYLVIGTGKKITLECSQTMGHDKMYWYQQDPGMELHLIHYSYGVNSTEKGDLSSESTVSRIRTEHFPLTLESARPSHTSQYLCASSEYRTEETQYFGPGTRLLVL.

V usage is TRBV2 and J usage is TRBJ1-3; D gene unclear. Germline CDR1 and CDR2: SNHLY and FYNNEI. Deletions cut 7 bases from V and 4 bases from J, with 17 bases between. The CDR3 extends over 15 amino acids. CDR3 DNA: TGTGCCAGCACCGAAATGTTGGGAGCGGGAAACACCATATATTTT. This sequence encodes CASTEMLGAGNTIYF.

The CDR3 sequence is CASREKVGAAGNTIYF. CDR3 nucleotide sequence: TGTGCCAGTAGGGAGAAGGTGGGGGCGGCTGGAAACACCATATATTTT. The rearrangement joins TRBV19 to TRBJ1-3, with D possibly matching TRBD1 (6 bases). CDR1 and CDR2 (germline): LNHDA, SQIVND (reference sequence). The V and J ends lost 6 bases and 2 bases respectively, with 17 bases between them. The CDR3 covers 16 residues.

Concerning this clone: This may stem from a read error, because a much larger clone lies one nucleotide away. The chain has TRBV6-5 and TRBJ2-2; D is undetermined. Germline-derived CDR1 and CDR2 are MNHEY and SVGAGI. Trimming stripped 4 bases from V and 6 bases from J, with 6 bases between. The CDR3 contains 12 residues. The CDR3 DNA is TGTGCCAGCAGTTTTAATTCCGGGGAGCTGTTTTTT. Residues: CASSFNSGELFF.

The chain uses TRBV10-3 and TRBJ1-2; 9 bases line up with TRBD1. Trimming removed 7 bases from V and 8 bases from J; junction bases left unmatched: 8. The CDR3 consists of 13 residues. CDR1 and CDR2 from the germline V gene are ENHRY and SYGVKD. CDR3: CAITQTGGGGYTF. The DNA of the CDR3 is TGTGCCATCACTCAGACAGGGGGAGGCGGCTACACCTTC.

The V and J genes are TRBV20-1 and TRBJ1-4; no definite D call. Trimming pared 3 bases from V and 0 bases from J, leaving 11 bases between. CDR1 is DFQATT and CDR2 is SNEGSKA in the germline V gene (reference sequence). The CDR3 is 15 residues long. CDR3 DNA: TGCAGTGCTAGTGACGCACTTGCAACTAATGAAAAACTGTTTTTT. Translating gives CSASDALATNEKLFF.

The chain has TRBV5-4 and TRBJ2-1, with D possibly TRBD2 on 7 matching bases. The germline V and J ends were trimmed by 0 bases and 8 bases, with 18 bases remaining between them. Looked up from germline, CDR1 is SGHNT and CDR2 is YYREEE (reference sequence). CDR3 length equals 16 residues. The CDR3 sequence is CASSLAVAGAGDEQFF. The CDR3 DNA reads TGTGCCAGCAGCTTGGCCGTGGCGGGGGCGGGGGATGAGCAGTTCTTC.

The V and J genes are TRBV28 and TRBJ1-5; 8 bases line up with TRBD1. V shed 3 bases, J shed 4 bases, and the junction held 5 bases outside the gene matches. Germline V gene sequence: CDR1 MDHEN, CDR2 SYDVKM. CDR3 length: 15 residues. CDR3 loop: CASSLDDRGNQPQHF. CDR3 nucleotide sequence: TGTGCCAGCAGTTTGGATGACAGGGGTAATCAGCCCCAGCATTTT.